The 9 T cell receptor beta chains given below trace back to one sample, sequenced in a study of CD8+ T cells in alopecia areata. Regarding treatment: oral pan-JAK inhibitor, 5-10 mg twice daily. Reverse transcribed after extraction, RNA yielded cDNA as the sequencing template. The method was immunoSEQ multiplex PCR; TCRdb's version includes in-frame clones alone and lacks a portion of them. The table has about 210,000 clones, 50% to 60% seen once; the top ten hold around 1.4%. This material consisted of CD4+ T cells sorted from blood, taken at week 4, from a patient treated with tofacitinib. Receptor source: a human donor with alopecia areata.

J is TRBJ1-2 and V is TRBV5-6; tentatively, D is TRBD1 (5 bases). CDR1 is SGHDT, CDR2 YYEEEE, per germline. The CDR3 is 14 amino acids. V lost 6 bases to trimming and J lost 6 bases, with 18 bases between them. DNA of the CDR3: TGTGCCAGCACTTGGACATCTCTAGGTGATGGCTACACCTTC. Residues: CASTWTSLGDGYTF. Full variable domain (outside the CDR3, taken from reference TRBV5-6 and TRBJ1-2): DAGVTQSPTHLIKTRGQQVTLRCSPKSGHDTVSWYQQALGQGPQFIFQYYEEEERQRGNFPDRFSGHQFPNYSSELNVNALLLGDSALYLCASTWTSLGDGYTFGSGTRLTVV.

The chain couples TRBV14 to TRBJ2-3, with D hard to call. This CDR3 spans 13 amino acids. Per the germline V gene, CDR1 is SGHDN and CDR2 is FVKESK. Deletions cut 3 bases from V and 3 bases from J, with 7 bases between. This chain's CDR3 is CASSQGITDTQYF. In DNA form, the CDR3 reads TGTGCCAGCAGCCAGGGTATAACAGATACGCAGTATTTT.

The gene calls are TRBV6-5 and TRBJ1-1, with D possibly TRBD1 on 5 matching bases. CDR1 and CDR2 (germline): MNHEY, SVGAGI. Trimming removed 7 bases from V and 3 bases from J, with 12 bases in between. The CDR3 spans 13 residues. The CDR3 nucleotides read TGTGCCAGCATGCGGTCGGGGGACACTGAAGCTTTCTTT. The encoded protein is CASMRSGDTEAFF.

The rearrangement uses TRBV4-3 and TRBJ2-7; no definite D call. Deletions cut 0 bases from V and 5 bases from J, with 20 bases between. This CDR3 spans 17 amino acids. Germline V gene lookup returns CDR1 LGHNA and CDR2 YSLEER. In DNA, the CDR3 is TGCGCCAGCAGCCAAGATCTAGGTCAGGTCAGTGTCGACGAGCAGTACTTC. Translation gives CASSQDLGQVSVDEQYF.

The count of this clone is one. CDR3 coding DNA: TGTGCCAGCAGCTGGGAAATAAACACTGAAGCTTTCTTT. As protein: CASSWEINTEAFF. This chain connects TRBV5-6 to TRBJ1-1; D remains ambiguous. The V gene's germline CDR1 is SGHDT and CDR2 YYEEEE. Trimming left V 3 bases short and J 2 bases short, with 8 bases between. The CDR3 is made up of 13 amino acids.

This clone was picked up a small number of times. The rearrangement uses TRBV4-3 and TRBJ2-1; D gene ambiguous. V was clipped by 0 bases and J by 6 bases, with 9 bases between them. The germline V gene has CDR1 LGHNA and CDR2 YSLEER. This CDR3 region has 14 residues. CDR3 protein: CASSQDPHTNEQFF. In DNA form, the CDR3 reads TGCGCCAGCAGCCAAGATCCCCACACCAATGAGCAGTTCTTC.

The chain joins TRBV10-3 to TRBJ2-5; D possibly matches TRBD1 or TRBD2 (7 bases each). Germline lookup yields CDR1 ENHRY and CDR2 SYGVKD. V lost 5 bases, J lost 2 bases, and 12 bases lay in between. This CDR3 contains 14 residues. The CDR3 loop is CAISPGGGQETQYF. CDR3 DNA sequence: TGTGCCATCAGTCCAGGGGGGGGTCAAGAGACCCAGTACTTC.

This clone was seen a handful of times. The CDR3 region has the DNA TGTGCCATCAGTGATGGGAATGGCTACACCTTC. Protein sequence: CAISDGNGYTF. This chain connects TRBV10-3 to TRBJ1-2; no clear D. The V gene lost 3 bases and the J gene lost 6 bases, with 5 bases spanning the gap. The CDR3 has 11 amino acids. The germline gives CDR1 ENHRY, CDR2 SYGVKD.

This clone showed up many times. The chain links TRBV9 to TRBJ2-7, with D uncertain. Germline-derived CDR1 and CDR2 are SGDLS and YYNGEE. Trimming removed 4 bases from V and 5 bases from J, with 13 bases in between. The CDR3 length is 13 residues. The CDR3 DNA follows: TGTGCCAGCAGCCCCCGAGGTCGCGACGAGCAGTACTTC. It codes for CASSPRGRDEQYF.